This is a list of T cell receptor beta chains from one sample in a study of vaccination and CD4 T cells after COVID-19. TCRdb reprocessed the PCR reads with MiXCR, giving one entry per CDR3 protein. Here the sample spans about 2,400 distinct CDR3 sequences, about 21% being singletons. These receptors' antigens are unknown. What was sequenced was CD4+ T cells from blood, cultured in vitro. The receptors were gathered from a human donor in good health. Both conserved end residues are part of each CDR3. A D gene is named only where the DNA matches it firmly. Only some rows state a clone size, as once, few, many or a class for expanded clones.

J gene	D gene	V gene	clone size	CDR3 protein	CDR3 DNA
TRBJ1-1	TRBD1	TRBV6-1	few	CASHSRQGDTEAFF	TGTGCCAGCCATTCGCGACAGGGGGACACTGAAGCTTTCTTT
TRBJ2-3	.	TRBV27	.	CASSPGGPVTDTQYF	TGTGCCAGCAGCCCCGGGGGGCCGGTAACAGATACGCAGTATTTT
TRBJ2-1	.	TRBV5-4	once	CASSLTRVPDEQFF	TGTGCCAGCAGCTTGACTAGGGTGCCCGATGAGCAGTTCTTC
TRBJ2-7	TRBD1	TRBV19	.	CASSNRDRGYEQYF	TGTGCCAGTAGCAACCGGGACAGGGGCTACGAGCAGTACTTC
TRBJ1-3	.	TRBV7-2	few	CASSLETGTGNTIYF	TGTGCCAGCAGCTTAGAGACAGGCACTGGAAACACCATATATTTT
TRBJ1-1	TRBD1	TRBV2	.	CASRYEGQGVTEAFF	TGTGCCAGCCGGTATGAAGGACAGGGTGTAACTGAAGCTTTCTTT
TRBJ1-5	.	TRBV20-1	medium-sized	CSARDPGNHQPQHF	TGCAGTGCTAGAGATCCAGGGAACCATCAGCCCCAGCATTTT
TRBJ2-5	TRBD1	TRBV20-1	medium-sized	CSAIQGAWETQYF	TGCAGTGCTATACAGGGGGCATGGGAGACCCAGTACTTC
TRBJ1-2	.	TRBV28	.	CASSPLIMVGWGYTF	TGTGCCAGCAGTCCGCTCATCATGGTGGGGTGGGGCTACACCTTC
TRBJ2-1	.	TRBV2	.	CASSPLREQFF	TGTGCCAGCAGCCCCCTCCGGGAGCAGTTCTTC
TRBJ1-2	TRBD1	TRBV28	large	CASSRWTGLNYGYTF	TGTGCCAGCAGTCGTTGGACAGGACTTAACTATGGCTACACCTTC
TRBJ2-1	TRBD2	TRBV20-1	.	CSARLAGGQNEQFF	TGCAGTGCAAGACTAGCGGGGGGGCAGAATGAGCAGTTCTTC
TRBJ2-1	.	TRBV7-9	few	CASSPKLRVNNEQFF	TGTGCCAGCAGCCCAAAGCTCAGAGTTAACAATGAGCAGTTCTTC
TRBJ2-3	.	TRBV20-1	few	CTLRDSRGIDTQYF	TGCACTCTCCGGGACTCCCGGGGAATAGATACGCAGTATTTT
TRBJ1-2	.	TRBV20-1	.	CSAREPENYGYTF	TGCAGTGCTAGAGAGCCCGAGAACTATGGCTACACCTTC
TRBJ1-2	TRBD1	TRBV6-1	medium-sized	CASSEDGTGLRGYTF	TGTGCCAGCAGTGAAGACGGGACAGGGCTTCGGGGCTACACCTTC
TRBJ1-5	.	TRBV30	few	CAWSGGLSNQPQHF	TGTGCCTGGAGTGGGGGTCTTAGCAATCAGCCCCAGCATTTT
TRBJ2-7	.	TRBV27	.	CASSLSWAETYEQYF	TGTGCCAGCAGTTTAAGTTGGGCAGAAACTTACGAGCAGTACTTC
TRBJ1-1	TRBD1	TRBV6-5	.	CASSFGGTATFF	TGTGCCAGCAGTTTCGGAGGGACAGCCACTTTCTTT
TRBJ1-3	TRBD1	TRBV6-2/TRBV6-3	medium-sized	CASRAGTGGSTIYF	TGTGCCAGCAGAGCCGGGACAGGAGGGAGCACCATATATTTT
TRBJ2-5	.	TRBV25-1	few	CASSELSRAAQETQYF	TGTGCCAGCAGTGAATTAAGCAGGGCGGCTCAAGAGACCCAGTACTTC
TRBJ2-3	TRBD2	TRBV5-1	.	CASSLTQAGLGDTQYF	TGCGCCAGCAGCCTGACCCAAGCGGGGTTGGGAGATACGCAGTATTTT
TRBJ1-4	.	TRBV19	.	CASSTQPATNEKLFF	TGTGCCAGTAGTACTCAGCCTGCAACTAATGAAAAACTGTTTTTT
TRBJ2-7	.	TRBV6-2/TRBV6-3	few	CASSQKWGGFYEQYF	TGTGCCAGCAGTCAAAAGTGGGGGGGCTTCTACGAGCAGTACTTC
TRBJ1-1	.	TRBV5-1	.	CASSNRQRRNTEAFF	TGCGCCAGCAGCAACAGACAGAGAAGGAACACTGAAGCTTTCTTT
TRBJ2-3	.	TRBV29-1	few	CSVSTAGRGTDTQYF	TGCAGCGTTTCAACTGCGGGCAGGGGTACAGATACGCAGTATTTT
TRBJ2-3	TRBD2	TRBV5-4	few	CASSPRGGIPSTDTQYF	TGTGCCAGCAGCCCCCGGGGGGGGATCCCTAGCACAGATACGCAGTATTTT
TRBJ1-1	.	TRBV5-1	.	CASSLSGAGGNTEAFF	TGCGCCAGCAGCTTATCCGGGGCAGGCGGGAACACTGAAGCTTTCTTT
TRBJ2-7	TRBD2	TRBV18	once	CASSPAGGETYEQYF	TGTGCCAGCTCACCAGCGGGGGGCGAAACCTACGAGCAGTACTTC
TRBJ2-3	TRBD2	TRBV12-5	few	CASGLGGGVKDTQYF	TGTGCTAGTGGTTTGGGCGGGGGGGTTAAAGATACGCAGTATTTT
TRBJ2-5	.	TRBV24-1	medium-sized	CATSDSDRLQETQYF	TGTGCCACCAGTGATTCCGACAGACTCCAAGAGACCCAGTACTTC
TRBJ2-2	.	TRBV6-1	few	CASSELGPRTGELFF	TGTGCCAGCAGTGAATTAGGCCCCCGCACCGGGGAGCTGTTTTTT
TRBJ1-2	.	TRBV9	.	CASSVVADYGYTF	TGTGCCAGCAGCGTAGTGGCGGACTATGGCTACACCTTC
TRBJ2-7	TRBD1	TRBV4-3	.	CASSPASGQGGEQYF	TGCGCCAGCAGCCCGGCTTCGGGACAGGGAGGCGAGCAGTACTTC
TRBJ1-3	.	TRBV2	medium-sized	CASRAQGPGNTIYF	TGTGCCAGCAGAGCACAGGGACCTGGAAACACCATATATTTT
TRBJ2-3	TRBD1	TRBV19	.	CASSGRDRGTDTQYF	TGTGCCAGTAGTGGTCGGGACAGGGGCACAGATACGCAGTATTTT
TRBJ2-5	TRBD2	TRBV5-1	few	CASSLDLGGEETQYF	TGCGCCAGCAGCTTGGATCTCGGGGGGGAAGAGACCCAGTACTTC
TRBJ1-6	TRBD1	TRBV7-9	.	CASSQTGGSSPLHF	TGTGCCAGCAGCCAGACAGGGGGGAGTTCACCCCTCCACTTT